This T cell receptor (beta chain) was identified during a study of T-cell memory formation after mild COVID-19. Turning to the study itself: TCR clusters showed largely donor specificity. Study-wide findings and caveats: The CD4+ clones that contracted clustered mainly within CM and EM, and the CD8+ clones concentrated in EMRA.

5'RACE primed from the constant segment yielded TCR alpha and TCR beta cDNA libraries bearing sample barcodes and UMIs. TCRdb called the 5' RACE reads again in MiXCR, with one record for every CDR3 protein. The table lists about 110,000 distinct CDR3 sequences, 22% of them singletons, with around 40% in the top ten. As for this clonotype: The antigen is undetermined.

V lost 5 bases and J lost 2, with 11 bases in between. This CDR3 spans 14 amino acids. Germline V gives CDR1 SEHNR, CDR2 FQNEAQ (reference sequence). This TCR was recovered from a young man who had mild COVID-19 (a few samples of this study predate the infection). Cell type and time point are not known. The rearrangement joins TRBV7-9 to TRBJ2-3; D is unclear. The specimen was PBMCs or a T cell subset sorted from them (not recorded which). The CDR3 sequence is CASSPSPNTDTQYF. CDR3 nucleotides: TGTGCCAGCAGCCCGTCGCCCAACACAGATACGCAGTATTTT.